This TCR beta chain was obtained from a study of blood T cell repertoires in COVID-19. Sequencing used immunoSEQ multiplex PCR; TCRdb keeps in-frame clones, though not all of them. The table has about 250,000 clones, roughly 89% seen once. V gave up 0 bases and J gave up 2 bases, with 8 bases separating them. Germline lookup yields CDR1 SGDLS and CDR2 YYNGEE. The CDR3 is 14 residues long. The sample taken for sequencing was peripheral blood. This clonotype was obtained from a woman between 40 and 50 years old who had recovered from COVID-19. J is TRBJ1-1 and V is TRBV9; D uncertain. The CDR3 DNA sequence: TGTGCCAGCAGCGTAGTTTCAAGCAACACTGAAGCTTTCTTT. Translation: CASSVVSSNTEAFF.